This entry features one T cell receptor (beta chain) sequence. The antigen is unknown. This sample was taken from a study of post-analysis software for immune sequencing data. Unique molecular identifiers were built into the TCR beta cDNA libraries. Yield was roughly 500,000 cDNA molecules from roughly 1 to 10 million T cells. TCRdb itself ran the PCR reads through MiXCR, one entry per CDR3 protein. Seen here are 820,000 or so distinct CDR3 sequences, about 53% observed once, and the top ten hold over 4%. Trimming cost V 9 bases and J 5 bases; bases outside gene matches: 11. Germline V gene lookup returns CDR1 SNHLY and CDR2 FYNNEI. The CDR3 consists of 14 residues. Study-wide results and caveats: Comparison of patients with controls showed 4 to 6 TRBV segments more frequent in patients, TRBV5-6, TRBV5-1 and TRBV20-1 among them. Controls significantly exceeded multiple sclerosis patients in normalized Chao1 diversity. Samples sharing a preparation batch grouped tightly together when assessed by F measure.

The specimen sequenced was blood. The TCR sequence derives from a girl aged 5 to 17 with multiple sclerosis. The J gene is TRBJ2-3, the V gene TRBV2; TRBD1 agrees at 7 bases. Here the CDR3 reads CAREIRDRIDTQYF. Here the CDR3 DNA reads TGTGCCAGAGAGATTCGGGACAGAATAGATACGCAGTATTTT.